This entry lists 25 T cell receptor beta chains sequenced from one sample in a study of cytomegalovirus exposure and HLA in healthy donors. It was with 60 Vbeta and 13 Jbeta primers that the PCR ran. The data were produced by immunoSEQ multiplex PCR, yet TCRdb's version contains in-frame clones alone and is incomplete. Its table lists fewer than 95,000 clones. The material sequenced was PBMCs. These receptors were taken from a woman aged 40 to 55 in good health and CMV-seropositive.

The rearrangement joins TRBV30 to TRBJ1-6; D remains ambiguous. The CDR3 is 11 residues long. Per the germline V gene, CDR1 is GTSNPN and CDR2 is SVGIG (reference sequence). Trimming took 1 base from V and 10 from J, leaving 5 bases between them. CDR3 residues: CAWSAGSPLHF. The CDR3 DNA sequence: TGTGCCTGGAGTGCGGGATCACCCCTCCACTTT. Filled out from reference TRBV30 and TRBJ1-6, the complete variable domain reads SQTIHQWPATLVQPVGSPLSLECTVEGTSNPNLYWYRQAAGRGLQLLFYSVGIGQISSEVPQNLSASRPQDRQFILSSKKLLLSDSGFYLCAWSAGSPLHFGNGTRLTVT.

This chain connects TRBV27 to TRBJ2-5; perhaps TRBD2 as D (7 bases). The CDR3 extends over 15 amino acids. Trimming took 3 bases from V and 5 from J, leaving 16 bases between them. Looked up from germline, CDR1 is MNHEY and CDR2 is SMNVEV (reference sequence). The CDR3 DNA reads as TGTGCCAGCAGTTTGATAAGGGGGGGCGGGGAGACCCAGTACTTC. Translating gives CASSLIRGGGETQYF.

This sequence joins TRBV28 and TRBJ2-1; the match to TRBD2 covers 12 bases. The CDR3 contains 16 residues. Germline trimming cut 5 bases from V and 7 bases from J; bases unmatched to any gene: 9. Germline V gives CDR1 MDHEN, CDR2 SYDVKM. CDR3 loop: CASSPSGTSGLNEQFF. CDR3 bases: TGTGCCAGCAGTCCGTCCGGGACTAGCGGGTTAAATGAGCAGTTCTTC.

The V and J genes are TRBV2 and TRBJ1-1; 9 bases line up with TRBD1. The CDR3 covers 11 residues. Trimming took 6 bases from V and 8 from J; bases not matched to a gene: 1. CDR1 and CDR2 (germline): SNHLY, FYNNEI. The CDR3 spells CASRTGGEAFF. In DNA, the CDR3 is TGTGCCAGCAGAACAGGGGGCGAAGCTTTCTTT.

For the CDR3, the DNA is TGCGCCAGCAGCTTGGAGCTGGGGGCATACGAGCAGTACTTC. It specifies CASSLELGAYEQYF. The chain joins TRBV5-1 to TRBJ2-7; D possibly corresponds to TRBD1 (6 bases). Per germline, CDR1 SGHRS and CDR2 YFSETQ. V dropped 0 bases and J dropped 4 bases, with 11 bases sitting between them. The CDR3 extends over 14 amino acids. Using reference TRBV5-1 and TRBJ2-7 for the parts outside the CDR3, the full variable domain is KAGVTQTPRYLIKTRGQQVTLSCSPISGHRSVSWYQQTPGQGLQFLFEYFSETQRNKGNFPGRFSGRQFSNSRSEMNVSTLELGDSALYLCASSLELGAYEQYFGPGTRLTVT.

The chain links TRBV27 to TRBJ1-6, with D possibly TRBD1 on 5 matching bases. The length of the CDR3 is 15 residues. The V gene lost 8 bases and the J gene lost 9 bases, with 20 bases spanning the gap. Germline V CDR1 and CDR2: MNHEY, SMNVEV (reference sequence). The CDR3 region is CASSWSRGRSSPLHF. In nucleotides, the CDR3 is TGTGCCAGCTCATGGTCAAGGGGCAGGAGTTCACCCCTCCACTTT.

This sequence joins TRBV6-6 and TRBJ2-4; TRBD2 agrees at 11 bases. The CDR3 is 14 amino acids. J gave up 2 bases and V 9 bases, and 3 bases lay outside the gene matches. Germline assignment: CDR1 MNHNY and CDR2 SVGAGI (reference sequence). This CDR3 is CASSGGASKNIQYF. The CDR3 bases are TGTGCCAGTAGCGGGGGGGCTTCCAAAAACATTCAGTACTTC.

This chain connects TRBV10-2 to TRBJ2-5, with D possibly being TRBD1 (6 bases). The CDR3 is made up of 14 amino acids. The germline gives CDR1 WSHSY, CDR2 SAAADI. The V and J ends lost 8 bases and 1 base respectively, with 14 bases between them. The CDR3 DNA follows: TGCGCCAGCCAGGACAGACGTTTCCAAGAGACCCAGTACTTC. This sequence encodes CASQDRRFQETQYF.

The chain links TRBV5-1 to TRBJ2-7; D perhaps matches TRBD1 (6 bases). V shed 3 bases and J shed 3 bases, with 10 bases lying between them. This CDR3 is 13 amino acids long. Germline CDR1 SGHRS, CDR2 YFSETQ. The CDR3, as DNA: TGCGCCAGCAGCTCGGGACAAGACTACGAGCAGTACTTC. It codes for CASSSGQDYEQYF. The whole variable domain, filled in from reference TRBV5-1 and TRBJ2-7, reads KAGVTQTPRYLIKTRGQQVTLSCSPISGHRSVSWYQQTPGQGLQFLFEYFSETQRNKGNFPGRFSGRQFSNSRSEMNVSTLELGDSALYLCASSSGQDYEQYFGPGTRLTVT.

V gene TRBV5-6 combines with J gene TRBJ2-1; maybe TRBD1 (5 bases). V was cut by 3 bases and J by 12 bases, with 10 bases left in between. The germline gives CDR1 SGHDT, CDR2 YYEEEE. The CDR3 is 11 amino acids. The CDR3 region is CASSWGLVQFF. DNA of the CDR3: TGTGCCAGCAGCTGGGGCCTAGTGCAGTTCTTC.

CDR3 sequence: CASSQGLANTEAFF. CDR3 coding DNA: TGTGCCAGCAGCCAAGGACTAGCGAACACTGAAGCTTTCTTT. V usage is TRBV7-9 and J usage is TRBJ1-1; D unclear. From germline, CDR1 is SEHNR and CDR2 FQNEAQ (reference sequence). Trimming stripped 5 bases from V and 1 base from J, with 11 bases between. CDR3 length: 14 residues.

J is TRBJ1-3 and V is TRBV7-9; tentative D call: TRBD1 (6 bases). Germline loops: CDR1 SEHNR, CDR2 FQNEAQ (reference sequence). Deletions cut 6 bases from V and 0 bases from J, with 15 bases between. CDR3 length: 16 amino acids. DNA for the CDR3: TGTGCCAGCAGACAGGACCAACAGGGCTCTGGAAACACCATATATTTT. It specifies CASRQDQQGSGNTIYF.

The rearrangement links TRBV9 to TRBJ2-1; D possibly corresponds to TRBD1 (6 bases). Trimming stripped 0 bases from V and 8 bases from J, with 12 bases between. Per germline, CDR1 SGDLS and CDR2 YYNGEE. The CDR3 runs to 14 residues. CDR3 residues: CASSVEGDLYEQFF. For the CDR3, the DNA is TGTGCCAGCAGCGTAGAGGGGGATCTATATGAGCAGTTCTTC.

The chain combines TRBV9 with TRBJ2-1, with D possibly TRBD2 on 6 matching bases. Looked up from germline, CDR1 is SGDLS and CDR2 is YYNGEE. The V gene lost 3 bases and the J gene lost 1 base, with 11 bases spanning the gap. CDR3 length: 15 residues. CDR3 sequence (DNA): TGTGCCAGCAGCGATGCTGCGGGGTCCTACAATGAGCAGTTCTTC. This encodes CASSDAAGSYNEQFF. Full variable domain (outside the CDR3, taken from reference TRBV9 and TRBJ2-1): DSGVTQTPKHLITATGQRVTLRCSPRSGDLSVYWYQQSLDQGLQFLIQYYNGEERAKGNILERFSAQQFPDLHSELNLSSLELGDSALYFCASSDAAGSYNEQFFGPGTRLTVL.

This chain links TRBV9 with TRBJ2-3; 11 nucleotides align to TRBD2. Looked up from germline, CDR1 is SGDLS and CDR2 is YYNGEE. V shed 0 bases, J shed 6 bases, and the junction held 9 bases outside the gene matches. This CDR3 comprises 17 residues. The CDR3 reads CASSVAATSGAWDTQYF. CDR3 DNA: TGTGCCAGCAGCGTAGCGGCGACTAGCGGGGCGTGGGATACGCAGTATTTT.

This chain joins TRBV11-2 and TRBJ2-2; D might be TRBD2 (6 bases). The germline V gene has CDR1 SGHAT and CDR2 FQNNGV. Trimming removed 3 bases at V and 6 bases at J, with 14 bases between. The CDR3 totals 15 residues. The CDR3 nucleotides read TGTGCCAGCAGCTTTGTGTCAGGGAGGCCCGGGGAGCTGTTTTTT. It yields the protein CASSFVSGRPGELFF.

In DNA, the CDR3 is TGCGCCAGCAGCTTGGAATCGGGACAGGGGATCAACACCTTC. This translates into CASSLESGQGINTF. V usage is TRBV5-1 and J usage is TRBJ1-2; 10 nucleotides line up with TRBD1. The CDR3 totals 14 residues. V lost 0 bases to trimming and J lost 12 bases; unmatched junction nucleotides: 8. Germline lookup yields CDR1 SGHRS and CDR2 YFSETQ.

V is TRBV28 and J is TRBJ1-2; 7 bases fit TRBD1. Germline V CDR1 and CDR2: MDHEN, SYDVKM. The CDR3 spans 15 residues. Trimming cost V 2 bases and J 4 bases; bases outside gene matches: 7. The CDR3 sequence is CASSLRWDSVYGYTF. Written as DNA, the CDR3 is TGTGCCAGCAGTTTACGTTGGGACAGTGTCTATGGCTACACCTTC.

The rearrangement links TRBV5-4 to TRBJ2-3; 12 bases align to TRBD1. Germline-derived CDR1 and CDR2 are SGHNT and YYREEE (reference sequence). With V trimmed by 4 bases and J by 4 bases, 7 bases remained unmatched. The CDR3 length is 16 residues. CDR3 sequence (DNA): TGTGCCAGCAGCCCCTCGGGGACAGGGGGCGCAGATACGCAGTATTTT. Translating gives CASSPSGTGGADTQYF. Full variable domain (missing parts from reference TRBV5-4 and TRBJ2-3): ETGVTQSPTHLIKTRGQQVTLRCSSQSGHNTVSWYQQALGQGPQFIFQYYREEENGRGNFPPRFSGLQFPNYSSELNVNALELDDSALYLCASSPSGTGGADTQYFGPGTRLTVL.

The chain recombines TRBV7-3 with TRBJ1-1; 9 bases map to TRBD1. Germline values: CDR1 SGHTA, CDR2 FQGTGA. CDR3 length: 16 residues. V lost 1 base, J lost 4 bases, and 7 bases stayed unmatched. The CDR3, as DNA: TGTGCCAGCAGCTTAAGCAACAGGGGGCGAGGCACTGAAGCTTTCTTT. This codes for CASSLSNRGRGTEAFF.

The chain links TRBV29-1 to TRBJ1-1; D might be TRBD1 (5 bases). Trimming pared 6 bases from V and 4 bases from J, leaving 15 bases between. Germline values: CDR1 SQVTM, CDR2 ANQGSEA. The CDR3 consists of 13 residues. The CDR3 nucleotides read TGCAGCGTCACGTTGGCGGGGGGCACTGAAGCTTTCTTT. Translation gives CSVTLAGGTEAFF.

This sequence joins TRBV2 and TRBJ1-6; D uncertain. This CDR3 comprises 14 residues. V was pared by 3 bases and J by 7 bases, with 10 bases between. Germline V lookup: CDR1 SNHLY, CDR2 FYNNEI. CDR3 sequence: CASSDAGMNSPLHF. The CDR3 bases are TGTGCCAGCAGTGACGCGGGGATGAATTCACCCCTCCACTTT. The variable domain in full, completed from reference TRBV2 and TRBJ1-6, reads EPEVTQTPSHQVTQMGQEVILRCVPISNHLYFYWYRQILGQKVEFLVSFYNNEISEKSEIFDDQFSVERPDGSNFTLKIRSTKLEDSAMYFCASSDAGMNSPLHFGNGTRLTVT.

The rearrangement joins TRBV5-4 to TRBJ2-3, with 12 bases that match TRBD2. V gave up 3 bases and J gave up 3 bases; unmatched junction bases: 5. Germline V gives CDR1 SGHNT, CDR2 YYREEE (reference sequence). This CDR3 is built from 16 residues. CDR3 loop: CASSSSSGGATDTQYF. CDR3 nucleotide sequence: TGTGCCAGCAGCTCGTCTAGCGGGGGGGCGACAGATACGCAGTATTTT.

The chain uses TRBV5-4 and TRBJ1-1, with D possibly TRBD1 on 5 matching bases. Looked up from germline, CDR1 is SGHNT and CDR2 is YYREEE (reference sequence). The CDR3 spans 13 residues. Trimming removed 0 bases from V and 8 bases from J, with 11 bases in between. The CDR3 DNA sequence: TGTGCCAGCAGCTTGGACACAGGTACAGAAGCTTTCTTT. It encodes CASSLDTGTEAFF.

This chain links TRBV5-5 with TRBJ2-7; 14 bases are a match to TRBD2. The germline gives CDR1 SGHKS, CDR2 YYEKEE (reference sequence). J lost 0 bases, V lost 2 bases, and 7 bases had no gene match. The CDR3 totals 18 residues. CDR3 in amino acids: CASSFGTSGSYFSYEQYF. CDR3 sequence (DNA): TGTGCCAGCAGCTTTGGGACTAGCGGGAGTTATTTCTCCTACGAGCAGTACTTC.